The subject of this entry is one TCR beta chain. Method: immunoSEQ multiplex PCR; TCRdb's copy keeps in-frame clones and lacks some. The table has about 100,000 clones, around nine tenths seen once. The sample is drawn from a study of graft-versus-host responses after intestinal transplantation. Trimming shortened V by 4 bases and J by 6 bases, and 13 bases separated the two germline ends. Looked up from germline, CDR1 is SGHVS and CDR2 is FNYEAQ. The CDR3 extends over 14 amino acids. V gene TRBV7-6 combines with J gene TRBJ2-1, with no clear D. This clonotype was sampled from a human patient who received an intestinal transplant, so some T cells may come from the graft donor. The sample in question was PBMCs, obtained about 450 days after intestinal transplant. The CDR3 region is CASSSPPHPNEQFF. In DNA form, the CDR3 reads TGTGCCAGCAGCTCCCCCCCTCACCCCAATGAGCAGTTCTTC.